A selection of T cell receptor beta chains follows, all from one sample in a study of blood T cell repertoires in COVID-19. The protocol was immunoSEQ multiplex PCR, while the TCRdb copy is restricted to in-frame clones and leaves out a portion. The repertoire holds about 54,000 clones, less than 95% seen once, with more than 6.5% in the top ten. Sample: peripheral blood. Every receptor here comes from a woman in her thirties or forties with active COVID-19. Each CDR3 is given with its conserved first and last residue. D genes are given only for firm matches. Only part of the rows carry a size: once, few, many, or a class if the clone is expanded.

J gene	D gene	V gene	clone size	CDR3 protein	CDR3 DNA
TRBJ2-5	TRBD1	TRBV27	-	CASRSDRASGETQYF	TGTGCCAGCAGATCTGACAGGGCATCGGGAGAGACCCAGTACTTC
TRBJ2-1	TRBD1	TRBV5-1	-	CASSSGTGGINEQFF	TGCGCCAGCAGCTCCGGGACAGGGGGCATAAATGAGCAGTTCTTC
TRBJ2-5	TRBD2	TRBV6-5	-	CASKTGGRETQYF	TGTGCCAGCAAAACGGGGGGGCGGGAGACCCAGTACTTC
TRBJ2-5	TRBD2	TRBV3-1/TRBV3-2	-	CASSQDPTSGRTQYF	TGTGCCAGCAGCCAAGATCCAACTAGCGGCAGAACCCAGTACTTC
TRBJ2-3	TRBD1	TRBV5-6	-	CASRDDRGAIVTQYF	TGTGCCAGCAGGGATGACAGGGGCGCGATTGTTACGCAGTATTTT
TRBJ2-1	-	TRBV6-1	-	CASSVTQGSMMSNEQFF	TGTGCCAGCAGTGTAACACAGGGTAGTATGATGTCGAATGAGCAGTTCTTC
TRBJ2-2	-	TRBV7-9	-	CASSISGVMAGELFF	TGTGCCAGCAGCATTAGTGGTGTAATGGCCGGGGAGCTGTTTTTT
TRBJ1-2	TRBD1	TRBV4-3	-	CASRQEKGAGGYTF	TGCGCCAGCAGGCAGGAAAAGGGGGCGGGTGGCTACACCTTC
TRBJ2-5	TRBD2	TRBV19	once	CASSKNPTSGGRETQYF	TGTGCCAGTAGTAAAAACCCGACTAGCGGTGGGAGAGAGACCCAGTACTTC
TRBJ2-3	-	TRBV5-6	-	CASSLGRQKSTDTQYF	TGTGCCAGCAGCTTGGGGAGACAGAAAAGCACAGATACGCAGTATTTT
TRBJ2-1	TRBD2	TRBV5-8	-	CASSPRWASGGFNEQFF	TGTGCCAGCAGCCCCCGGTGGGCTAGCGGGGGGTTCAATGAGCAGTTCTTC
TRBJ1-1	-	TRBV7-2	-	CASSGRTDRTEAFF	TGTGCCAGCAGCGGACGGACAGACCGCACTGAAGCTTTCTTT
TRBJ2-7	TRBD2	TRBV5-5	-	CASSVPGLGYYEQYF	TGTGCCAGCAGCGTTCCGGGACTAGGATACTACGAGCAGTACTTC
TRBJ2-5	-	TRBV4-3	-	CASSQPGWATKDQETQYF	TGCGCCAGCAGCCAACCTGGGTGGGCTACAAAGGACCAAGAGACCCAGTACTTC
TRBJ2-5	TRBD1	TRBV7-2	-	CASSAGQGAGETQYF	TGTGCCAGCAGCGCGGGACAGGGGGCCGGGGAGACCCAGTACTTC
TRBJ1-6	-	TRBV6-5	-	CASRGIQGTHSPLHF	TGTGCCAGCAGGGGAATACAGGGAACCCACTCACCCCTCCACTTT
TRBJ2-3	-	TRBV11-3	-	CASSPGADTQYF	TGTGCCAGCAGCCCGGGGGCAGATACGCAGTATTTT
TRBJ2-3	-	TRBV19	once	CASSTGWGDTQYF	TGTGCCAGTAGTACGGGGTGGGGAGATACGCAGTATTTT
TRBJ1-1	-	TRBV3-1/TRBV3-2	once	CASSQDFEGEAFF	TGTGCCAGCAGCCAAGATTTCGAGGGAGAAGCTTTCTTT
TRBJ1-1	-	TRBV18	-	CASSPVMQGGNTEAFF	TGTGCCAGCTCACCTGTAATGCAGGGTGGGAACACTGAAGCTTTCTTT
TRBJ1-4	-	TRBV15	-	CATSIPGVGEKLFF	TGTGCCACCAGCATCCCAGGGGTAGGCGAAAAACTGTTTTTT
TRBJ2-5	TRBD2	TRBV18	-	CASSPPLAGGQETQYF	TGTGCCAGCTCACCGCCACTAGCGGGGGGACAAGAGACCCAGTACTTC
TRBJ1-4	TRBD1	TRBV19	-	CASSYLGTANEKLFF	TGTGCCAGTAGTTACCTCGGGACAGCTAATGAAAAACTGTTTTTT
TRBJ2-5	TRBD2	TRBV3-1/TRBV3-2	-	CASSQDGLGPQGAQYF	TGTGCCAGCAGCCAAGACGGACTAGGGCCCCAAGGGGCCCAGTACTTC